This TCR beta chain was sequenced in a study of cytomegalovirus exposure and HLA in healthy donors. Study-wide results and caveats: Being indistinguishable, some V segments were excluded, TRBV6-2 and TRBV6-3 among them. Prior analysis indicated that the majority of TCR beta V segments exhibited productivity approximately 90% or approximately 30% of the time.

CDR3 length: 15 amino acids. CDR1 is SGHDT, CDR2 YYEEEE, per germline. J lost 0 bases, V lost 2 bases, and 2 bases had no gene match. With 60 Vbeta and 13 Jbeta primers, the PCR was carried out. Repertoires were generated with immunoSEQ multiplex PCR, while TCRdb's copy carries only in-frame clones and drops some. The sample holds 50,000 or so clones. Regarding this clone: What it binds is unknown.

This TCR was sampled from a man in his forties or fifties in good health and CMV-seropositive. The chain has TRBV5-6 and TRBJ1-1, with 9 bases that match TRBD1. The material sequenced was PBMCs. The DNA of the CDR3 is TGTGCCAGCAGCTTCGGGACAGGGATGAACACTGAAGCTTTCTTT. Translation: CASSFGTGMNTEAFF.